This entry lists 5 T cell receptor beta chains sequenced from one sample in a study of spatial heterogeneity in lung cancer. Findings and limits, study-wide: Tumors with more nonsynonymous mutations had more expanded intratumoral alpha and beta TCRs.

The time point was: sample taken at primary tumor resection. MiXCR, applied by TCRdb to the 5' RACE reads, yields one record per CDR3 protein. The data hold about 13,000 distinct CDR3 sequences, with approximately 7% observed a single time. No antigen is known for these receptors. Material: lung tumor tissue, obtained at surgery. The receptors here all came from a female donor with early-stage non-small cell lung cancer.

This clonotype has at least ten counts. The rearrangement links TRBV3-1 to TRBJ1-2; D gene uncertain. The CDR3 is 16 residues long. Germline V gene lookup returns CDR1 LGHDT and CDR2 YNNKEL (reference sequence). Trimming took 0 bases from V and 7 from J, leaving 18 bases between them. CDR3 in amino acids: CASSQDIAHDLGGYTF. The DNA for the CDR3 is TGTGCCAGCAGCCAAGATATTGCGCACGATTTGGGTGGCTACACCTTC.

The chain employs TRBV6-5 and TRBJ1-1, with D unclear. The CDR3 consists of 14 residues. The germline V gene encodes CDR1 MNHEY and CDR2 SVGAGI. V shed 6 bases and J shed 5 bases, with 16 bases lying between them. The CDR3 loop is CASRLRGDSTEAFF. DNA of the CDR3: TGTGCCAGCAGATTACGCGGGGATTCGACTGAAGCTTTCTTT.

This clonotype is medium-sized by share. The V call is TRBV6-6, the J call TRBJ2-7; TRBD1 is a possible D gene (6 bases). Trimming removed 5 bases at V and 1 base at J, with 12 bases between. Germline loops: CDR1 MNHNY, CDR2 SVGAGI (reference sequence). This CDR3 contains 14 residues. The CDR3 protein is CASSLKDSSYEQYF. The CDR3 nucleotides read TGTGCCAGCAGTCTCAAGGACAGTTCCTACGAGCAGTACTTC.

This clonotype was seen at least ten times. The chain links TRBV12-5 to TRBJ2-1, with a possible D match to TRBD2 (5 bases). CDR3 length equals 16 residues. From germline, CDR1 is LGHNT and CDR2 FRNRAP. Trimming took off 1 base at V and 6 bases at J, with 16 bases between the two ends. CDR3: CASGLEVGVSGNEQFF. CDR3 coding DNA: TGTGCTAGTGGTTTGGAGGTCGGGGTGTCGGGCAATGAGCAGTTCTTC.

This clonotype was counted ten times or more. This chain connects TRBV20-1 to TRBJ1-2; D perhaps matches TRBD1 (6 bases). The CDR3 consists of 13 residues. The germline CDR1 and CDR2 sequences are DFQATT and SNEGSKA (reference sequence). V lost 6 bases and J 2 bases, leaving 13 bases between the germline ends. Here the CDR3 reads CSAAGGQNYGYTF. The CDR3 nucleotides read TGCAGTGCCGCCGGAGGACAGAACTATGGCTACACCTTC.